These 14 T cell receptor beta chains originate from one sample sequenced in a study of shared clonotypes between healthy human individuals. CD8 cells classed as naive were CD45RO-negative and positively selected for CCR7, excluding terminally differentiated effector memory CD45RA+ cells. Sequencing was performed with immunoSEQ multiplex PCR; in TCRdb, only in-frame clones are kept and a portion is missing. The sample shows about 1,900,000 clones, roughly 95% of them seen only once. The sample was naive CD8+ T cells sorted from blood. These TCRs come from a man between 18 and 35 years old in good health.

The J gene is TRBJ2-1, the V gene TRBV7-9; 10 bases are a match to TRBD1. With 5 bases clipped from V and 7 bases from J, the junction kept 11 bases outside the gene matches. This CDR3 is built from 16 residues. In germline, CDR1 is SEHNR, CDR2 FQNEAQ (reference sequence). This CDR3 reads CASSTTGQGNGNEQFF. DNA for the CDR3: TGTGCCAGCAGCACTACGGGACAGGGGAACGGGAATGAGCAGTTCTTC.

The chain employs TRBV7-9 and TRBJ2-3; D ambiguous. This CDR3 has 13 residues. Germline CDR1 is SEHNR and CDR2 is FQNEAQ (reference sequence). V was clipped by 3 bases and J by 6 bases, with 10 bases between them. CDR3 loop: CASSFWEADTQYF. The CDR3 DNA is TGTGCCAGCAGCTTCTGGGAAGCGGATACGCAGTATTTT.

The chain uses TRBV4-1 and TRBJ1-1; D remains ambiguous. CDR1 is MGHRA and CDR2 is YSYEKL in the germline V gene. This CDR3 comprises 14 residues. Between the trimmed V and J ends, which lost 1 base and 5 bases, there was a span of 11 bases. CDR3 DNA: TGCGCCAGCAGCCAAGTGACGGGTTGGACTGAAGCTTTCTTT. Translation: CASSQVTGWTEAFF.

The chain links TRBV5-6 to TRBJ2-1; D unresolved. CDR3 length: 16 amino acids. Germline V gene sequence: CDR1 SGHDT, CDR2 YYEEEE. Trimming cost V 1 base and J 0 bases, with 11 bases left between them. CDR3 DNA: TGTGCCAGCAGCTTGAAAGGTGTTAGCTCCTACAATGAGCAGTTCTTC. Translation gives CASSLKGVSSYNEQFF. The entire variable domain, with the rest obtained from reference TRBV5-6 and TRBJ2-1, is as follows: DAGVTQSPTHLIKTRGQQVTLRCSPKSGHDTVSWYQQALGQGPQFIFQYYEEEERQRGNFPDRFSGHQFPNYSSELNVNALLLGDSALYLCASSLKGVSSYNEQFFGPGTRLTVL.

With respect to this clone: The sample carries other DNA sequences with the same CDR3. The chain combines TRBV7-9 with TRBJ2-5; D gene uncertain. Trimming left V 1 base short and J 5 bases short, with 5 bases between. Germline V CDR1 and CDR2: SEHNR, FQNEAQ (reference sequence). This CDR3 contains 12 residues. The CDR3 sequence: CASSLDGETQYF. As DNA, the CDR3 is TGTGCCAGCAGCTTAGACGGGGAGACCCAGTACTTC.

The chain has TRBV6-6 and TRBJ2-7; 10 bases agree with TRBD1. Per the germline V gene, CDR1 is MNHNY and CDR2 is SVGAGI (reference sequence). J lost 7 bases, V lost 3 bases, and 12 bases had no gene match. The CDR3 totals 16 residues. Written as DNA, the CDR3 is TGTGCCAGCAGTTATTATTCTGACAGGGGGCCGGGTGAGCAGTACTTC. This gives the protein CASSYYSDRGPGEQYF.

Details on this clone: Other DNA sequences of this sample code for an identical CDR3. The chain couples TRBV5-4 to TRBJ2-3; D not resolved. With 2 bases removed from V and 1 base from J, the gap between germline ends came to 8 bases. The CDR3 loop spans 14 amino acids. The germline CDR1 and CDR2 sequences are SGHNT and YYREEE (reference sequence). The CDR3 is CASSFGTGTDTQYF. Here the CDR3 DNA reads TGTGCCAGCAGCTTTGGAACGGGCACAGATACGCAGTATTTT.

Only one count was recorded for this clone. This rearrangement joins TRBV14 to TRBJ2-7; TRBD2 is a possible D gene (6 bases). This CDR3 spans 15 amino acids. The V end was cut by 0 bases, the J end by 3 bases, with 12 bases between. CDR1 and CDR2 (germline): SGHDN, FVKESK. The CDR3: CASSQEADGSYEQYF. CDR3 nucleotides: TGTGCCAGCAGCCAAGAGGCTGACGGGAGCTACGAGCAGTACTTC.

V is TRBV19 and J is TRBJ2-7; tentative D call: TRBD2 (5 bases). Trimming shortened V by 6 bases and J by 8 bases, and 23 bases separated the two germline ends. Germline V gene lookup returns CDR1 LNHDA and CDR2 SQIVND (reference sequence). This CDR3 comprises 15 residues. The CDR3 nucleotides read TGTGCCAGTAGGGGGAACCGGGATCTCCCTGGAAAGCAGTACTTC. Residues: CASRGNRDLPGKQYF.

The chain employs TRBV9 and TRBJ1-2; 10 positions agree with TRBD1. There are 16 residues in the CDR3. Germline V gives CDR1 SGDLS, CDR2 YYNGEE. V was clipped by 7 bases and J by 0 bases; unmatched bases: 9. In DNA form, the CDR3 reads TGTGCCAGCGGATCCGGGACAGGGGCCACTAACTATGGCTACACCTTC. Translating gives CASGSGTGATNYGYTF.

The V gene is TRBV30, the J gene TRBJ2-3; 9 positions agree with TRBD1. Germline V gives CDR1 GTSNPN, CDR2 SVGIG (reference sequence). The CDR3 sequence is 15 residues long. The V gene end was trimmed by 3 bases and the J gene end by 0 bases; junction bases not matched to a gene: 4. Here the CDR3 reads CAWSIGQGSTDTQYF. CDR3 coding DNA: TGTGCCTGGAGCATCGGACAGGGGAGCACAGATACGCAGTATTTT. The variable domain in full, completed from reference TRBV30 and TRBJ2-3, reads SQTIHQWPATLVQPVGSPLSLECTVEGTSNPNLYWYRQAAGRGLQLLFYSVGIGQISSEVPQNLSASRPQDRQFILSSKKLLLSDSGFYLCAWSIGQGSTDTQYFGPGTRLTVL.

This clone was recorded only once. The chain joins TRBV6-6 to TRBJ1-4; D remains ambiguous. The V gene's germline CDR1 is MNHNY and CDR2 SVGAGI (reference sequence). This CDR3 comprises 11 residues. V lost 6 bases and J 6 bases, leaving 5 bases between the germline ends. DNA of the CDR3: TGTGCCAGCAGCGTGGATGAAAAACTGTTTTTT. This encodes CASSVDEKLFF.

The chain carries TRBV12-5 and TRBJ2-5; D is unresolved. Trimming shortened V by 5 bases and J by 3 bases, and 16 bases separated the two germline ends. The germline CDR1 and CDR2 sequences are LGHNT and FRNRAP. This CDR3 comprises 15 residues. DNA for the CDR3: TGTGCTAGTGGTCTTCTGGAATCTGGGGAAGAGACCCAGTACTTC. Translated: CASGLLESGEETQYF.

About this clone itself: Other DNA sequences from this sample encode an identical CDR3 as well. The rearrangement joins TRBV6-5 to TRBJ1-1; possibly TRBD1 for D (6 bases). Germline loops: CDR1 MNHEY, CDR2 SVGAGI. This CDR3 has 11 amino acids. Trimming stripped 5 bases from V and 6 bases from J, with 7 bases between. CDR3: CASSAGAEAFF. Here the CDR3 DNA reads TGTGCCAGCAGTGCAGGGGCTGAAGCTTTCTTT.